The 20 T cell receptor beta chains below were found in one sample sequenced in a study of shared clonotypes between healthy human individuals. Assay: immunoSEQ multiplex PCR; the TCRdb copy retains only in-frame clones and omits some. Of about 2 million clones listed, roughly 96% are singletons. Sequencing was carried out using naive CD4+ T cells sorted from blood. Documented subset: CD45RA+ positively selected. The receptor set was obtained from a man aged 18-30 years in good health.

The gene calls are TRBV5-1 and TRBJ2-1, with D perhaps TRBD1 (7 bases). Per the germline V gene, CDR1 is SGHRS and CDR2 is YFSETQ. V was shortened by 0 bases and J by 5 bases, with 15 bases between the two germline ends. CDR3 size: 16 residues. The CDR3 DNA reads as TGCGCCAGCAGCTTGGAGCCAGGGGGGAAACACAATGAGCAGTTCTTC. Translation gives CASSLEPGGKHNEQFF. Full variable domain (missing parts from reference TRBV5-1 and TRBJ2-1): KAGVTQTPRYLIKTRGQQVTLSCSPISGHRSVSWYQQTPGQGLQFLFEYFSETQRNKGNFPGRFSGRQFSNSRSEMNVSTLELGDSALYLCASSLEPGGKHNEQFFGPGTRLTVL.

J is TRBJ2-1 and V is TRBV9, with D perhaps matching TRBD1 or TRBD2 (6 bases each). Germline values: CDR1 SGDLS, CDR2 YYNGEE. CDR3 length: 18 amino acids. V lost 0 bases and J 8 bases, leaving 24 bases between the germline ends. This CDR3 reads CASSVDRGLDPYIDEQFF. CDR3 DNA: TGTGCCAGCAGCGTAGACCGGGGGCTGGACCCCTACATCGATGAGCAGTTCTTC. The full variable domain, rest sourced from reference TRBV9 and TRBJ2-1, is DSGVTQTPKHLITATGQRVTLRCSPRSGDLSVYWYQQSLDQGLQFLIQYYNGEERAKGNILERFSAQQFPDLHSELNLSSLELGDSALYFCASSVDRGLDPYIDEQFFGPGTRLTVL.

The chain combines TRBV30 with TRBJ2-2; the D gene is possibly TRBD1 (6 bases). CDR1 and CDR2 (germline): GTSNPN, SVGIG (reference sequence). This CDR3 has 12 amino acids. V dropped 7 bases and J dropped 4 bases, with 10 bases sitting between them. In DNA, the CDR3 is TGTGCCTTCTACAGGGTCACCGGGGAGCTGTTTTTT. This translates into CAFYRVTGELFF.

The V call is TRBV11-2, the J call TRBJ2-3, with D tentatively TRBD1 (6 bases). Trimming cost V 4 bases and J 0 bases, with 14 bases left between them. The length of the CDR3 is 16 residues. Per germline, CDR1 SGHAT and CDR2 FQNNGV. The CDR3, as DNA: TGTGCCAGCAGCTCCAACAGGGTTTTTAGCACAGATACGCAGTATTTT. Amino acids: CASSSNRVFSTDTQYF.

The rearrangement links TRBV30 to TRBJ1-1; TRBD1 is a possible D gene (5 bases). Deletions cut 3 bases from V and 4 bases from J, with 15 bases between. This CDR3 region has 14 residues. Per the germline V gene, CDR1 is GTSNPN and CDR2 is SVGIG (reference sequence). CDR3 DNA: TGTGCCTGGAGGGGGGACTTTACACTCACTGAAGCTTTCTTT. Its protein product is CAWRGDFTLTEAFF.

The table lists this clone with a count of one. The chain's CDR3 is CASSYSGGRASDEQYF. Here the CDR3 DNA reads TGTGCCAGCAGTTACTCGGGCGGGAGGGCCTCAGACGAGCAGTACTTC. The gene calls are TRBV6-6 and TRBJ2-7; 9 bases map to TRBD2. This CDR3 has 16 residues. Germline CDR1 is MNHNY and CDR2 is SVGAGI (reference sequence). The J segment lost 5 bases and the V segment lost 0 bases, leaving 8 bases of the junction unmatched.

The chain is built from TRBV30 and TRBJ2-7, with D possibly matching TRBD2 (5 bases). CDR1 and CDR2 (germline): GTSNPN, SVGIG (reference sequence). Trimming cost V 7 bases and J 2 bases, with 21 bases left between them. The CDR3 sequence is 15 residues long. In DNA, the CDR3 is TGTGCCTTGGGTGCCCTACGGGGTCTTACCTACGAGCAGTACTTC. Residues: CALGALRGLTYEQYF.

This sequence joins TRBV4-1 and TRBJ1-2; D uncertain. V gave up 1 base and J gave up 4 bases, with 13 bases separating them. Germline V CDR1 and CDR2: MGHRA, YSYEKL. The CDR3 spans 15 residues. CDR3 loop: CASSQAAGAIYGYTF. The CDR3 DNA sequence: TGCGCCAGCAGCCAAGCGGCAGGTGCCATCTATGGCTACACCTTC.

This clone has a single count. The rearrangement joins TRBV27 to TRBJ2-7; 13 nucleotides align to TRBD2. This CDR3 is built from 17 residues. Trimming removed 0 bases from V and 4 bases from J; junction bases left unmatched: 6. Germline CDR1 and CDR2: MNHEY and SMNVEV (reference sequence). The CDR3 DNA reads as TGTGCCAGCAGTTTATCGCTGGGGACTAGCGGGGAGTACGAGCAGTACTTC. Residues: CASSLSLGTSGEYEQYF.

The rearrangement links TRBV4-1 to TRBJ2-5; weak D call: TRBD2 (6 bases). There are 13 residues in the CDR3. Germline V gene data show CDR1 as MGHRA and CDR2 as YSYEKL. The V end lost 0 bases, the J end lost 9 bases, and 11 bases lay between the germline ends. The CDR3 reads CASSQEGTRAQYF. The CDR3 nucleotides read TGCGCCAGCAGCCAAGAGGGGACTCGAGCCCAGTACTTC.

V usage is TRBV7-2 and J usage is TRBJ2-7, with TRBD2 matching over 8 bases. V was clipped by 0 bases and J by 0 bases; unmatched bases: 4. CDR1 is SGHTA and CDR2 is FQGNSA in the germline V gene. The CDR3 is 16 residues long. This CDR3 reads CASSLASGTPSYEQYF. The CDR3 DNA reads TGTGCCAGCAGCTTAGCTAGCGGGACGCCCTCCTACGAGCAGTACTTC.

The chain couples TRBV5-4 to TRBJ2-1, with 9 positions matching TRBD2. Losses at the gene ends were 1 base for V and 0 bases for J; bases not matched to a gene: 5. In germline, CDR1 is SGHNT, CDR2 YYREEE (reference sequence). The CDR3 runs to 17 residues. The CDR3 protein is CASSLFSGSFSYNEQFF. In DNA form, the CDR3 reads TGTGCCAGCAGCTTGTTTAGCGGGAGTTTCTCCTACAATGAGCAGTTCTTC.

This sequence joins TRBV11-2 and TRBJ2-5; 8 bases agree with TRBD2. The CDR3 runs to 16 residues. J was trimmed by 5 bases and V by 1 base; bases with no gene match: 9. The germline gives CDR1 SGHAT, CDR2 FQNNGV. In nucleotides, the CDR3 is TGTGCCAGCAGCTTAGCCGGACTAGCCGGGATGGAGACCCAGTACTTC. This encodes CASSLAGLAGMETQYF.

The chain has TRBV7-2 and TRBJ1-2; D ambiguous. The germline V gene encodes CDR1 SGHTA and CDR2 FQGNSA. This CDR3 spans 14 amino acids. The V gene lost 3 bases and the J gene lost 6 bases, with 14 bases spanning the gap. CDR3 protein: CASSFGKGSNGYTF. CDR3 bases: TGTGCCAGCAGCTTTGGGAAAGGGTCTAATGGCTACACCTTC.

The chain recombines TRBV7-9 with TRBJ1-1; D uncertain. Germline lookup yields CDR1 SEHNR and CDR2 FQNEAQ (reference sequence). This CDR3 comprises 13 residues. The V and J ends lost 5 bases and 5 bases respectively, with 12 bases between them. DNA of the CDR3: TGTGCCAGCAGCCATAACGGAGGGACTGAAGCTTTCTTT. Residues: CASSHNGGTEAFF.

This chain uses TRBV6-1 with TRBJ2-5; D is undetermined. The length of the CDR3 is 15 residues. Germline V gene data show CDR1 as MNHNS and CDR2 as SASEGT. The germline V and J ends were trimmed by 5 bases and 1 base, with 14 bases remaining between them. CDR3 nucleotides: TGTGCCAGCAGTTTACCTCGGGCGATCCAAGAGACCCAGTACTTC. This translates into CASSLPRAIQETQYF.

This clone was detected only a few times. A junction boundary mismatches the germline segment, possibly from a read error. This sequence joins TRBV2 and TRBJ1-1; 7 bases line up with TRBD1. CDR1 is SNHLY and CDR2 is FYNNEI in the germline V gene. The CDR3 consists of 11 residues. This CDR3 reads CASSQKGTAPF. For the CDR3, the DNA is TGTGCCAGCAGTCAAAAAGGGACAGCCCCCTTT.

The CDR3 sequence is CASSKDQGSLPFF. The CDR3 DNA is TGTGCCAGCAGTAAGGACCAGGGGTCCCTTCCGTTCTTC. The chain links TRBV6-5 to TRBJ2-1; TRBD1 might be the D (6 bases). The CDR3 is 13 amino acids. Germline CDR1 reads MNHEY; CDR2 reads SVGAGI. V was clipped by 5 bases and J by 15 bases, with 20 bases between them.

This clone was recorded only once. This sequence joins TRBV6-1 and TRBJ2-7; TRBD1 matches 9 bases. V lost 4 bases to trimming and J lost 3 bases; unmatched junction nucleotides: 13. The CDR3 contains 17 residues. The germline V gene encodes CDR1 MNHNS and CDR2 SASEGT. The CDR3 here is CASSGLLNRGQDYEQYF. As DNA, the CDR3 is TGTGCCAGCAGTGGTTTATTAAACAGGGGGCAAGACTACGAGCAGTACTTC.

The chain couples TRBV19 to TRBJ2-5, with TRBD2 matching 8 bases. The J segment lost 7 bases and the V segment lost 3 bases, leaving 10 bases of the junction unmatched. Germline assignment: CDR1 LNHDA and CDR2 SQIVND (reference sequence). CDR3 length: 15 residues. The CDR3 is CASSIGTSGFGTQYF. The CDR3 DNA sequence: TGTGCCAGTAGTATTGGCACTAGCGGTTTTGGGACCCAGTACTTC.